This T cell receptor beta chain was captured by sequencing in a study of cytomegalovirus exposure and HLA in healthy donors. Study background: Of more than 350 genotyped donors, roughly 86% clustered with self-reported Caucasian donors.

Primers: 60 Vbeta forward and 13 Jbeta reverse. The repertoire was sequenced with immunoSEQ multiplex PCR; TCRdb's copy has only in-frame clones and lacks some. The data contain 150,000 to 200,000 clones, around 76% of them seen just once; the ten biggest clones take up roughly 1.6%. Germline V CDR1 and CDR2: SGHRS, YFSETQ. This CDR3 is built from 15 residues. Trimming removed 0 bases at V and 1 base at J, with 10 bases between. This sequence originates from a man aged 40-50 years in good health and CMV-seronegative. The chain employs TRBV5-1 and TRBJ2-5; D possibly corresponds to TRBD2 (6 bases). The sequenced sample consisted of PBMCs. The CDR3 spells CASSLAGGAQETQYF. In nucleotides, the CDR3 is TGCGCCAGCAGCTTGGCCGGAGGGGCCCAAGAGACCCAGTACTTC.